This T cell receptor beta chain was found in a study of blood T cell repertoires in COVID-19. Sequencing was performed with immunoSEQ multiplex PCR; in TCRdb, only in-frame clones are kept and a portion is missing. The sample yields about 200,000 clones, about 85% seen once. The sequence was collected from a woman younger than 45 who had recovered from COVID-19. Sample: PBMCs or T cells enriched from blood (not recorded which).

The CDR3 DNA follows: TGTGCCAGCAGCTTAACGTACACAGGCTCCTACGAGCAGTACTTC. It yields the protein CASSLTYTGSYEQYF. The chain links TRBV7-3 to TRBJ2-7; perhaps TRBD1 as D (5 bases). V dropped 0 bases and J dropped 0 bases, with 9 bases sitting between them. CDR3 size: 15 residues. The germline V gene has CDR1 SGHTA and CDR2 FQGTGA. The full variable domain, in which reference TRBV7-3 and TRBJ2-7 provide the parts outside the CDR3, is GAGVSQTPSNKVTEKGKYVELRCDPISGHTALYWYRQSLGQGPEFLIYFQGTGAADDSGLPNDRFFAVRPEGSVSTLKIQRTERGDSAVYLCASSLTYTGSYEQYFGPGTRLTVT.